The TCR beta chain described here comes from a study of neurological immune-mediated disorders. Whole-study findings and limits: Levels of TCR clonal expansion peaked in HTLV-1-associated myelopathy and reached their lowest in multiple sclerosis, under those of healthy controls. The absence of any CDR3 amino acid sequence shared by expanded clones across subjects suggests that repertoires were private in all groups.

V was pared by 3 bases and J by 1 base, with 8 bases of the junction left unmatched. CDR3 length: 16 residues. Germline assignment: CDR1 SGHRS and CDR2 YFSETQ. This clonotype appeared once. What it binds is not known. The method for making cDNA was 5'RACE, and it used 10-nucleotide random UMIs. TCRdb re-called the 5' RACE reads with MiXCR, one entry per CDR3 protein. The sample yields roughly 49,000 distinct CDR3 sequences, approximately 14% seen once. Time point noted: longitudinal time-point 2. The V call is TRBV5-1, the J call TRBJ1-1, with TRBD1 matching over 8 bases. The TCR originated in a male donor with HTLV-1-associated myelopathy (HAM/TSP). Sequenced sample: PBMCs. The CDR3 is CASSSLPGQANTEAFF. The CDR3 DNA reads TGCGCCAGCAGCTCCCTCCCGGGACAGGCGAACACTGAAGCTTTCTTT.